The rows below give T cell receptor beta chains drawn from one sample of a study of shared clonotypes between healthy human individuals. Produced via immunoSEQ multiplex PCR; TCRdb's table is partial and in-frame only. The table shows about 2.4 million clones, with roughly 93% occurring only once. The sample comprised naive CD4+ T cells from PBMCs. The receptors here all came from a young man in good health. Some clones in this sample may be carry-over from other donors' samples. Each CDR3 is given with its conserved first and last residue. Each record gives: V gene, J gene, clone size, D gene, CDR3 protein, CDR3 DNA. The D gene is left open where the match is weak. The size field is filled for only some rows; it gives once, few, many or a size class.

>TRBV5-1|TRBJ2-1|-|-
CASSFKESYNEQFF
TGCGCCAGCAGCTTTAAGGAGTCTTACAATGAGCAGTTCTTC
>TRBV25-1|TRBJ1-5|-|-
CASSDRGNQPQHF
TGTGCCAGCAGTGACAGGGGTAATCAGCCCCAGCATTTT
>TRBV30|TRBJ1-5|-|-
CAWSVSFNQPQHF
TGTGCCTGGAGTGTGTCGTTCAATCAGCCCCAGCATTTT
>TRBV7-8|TRBJ2-2|-|-
CASSRSRDTGELFF
TGTGCCAGCAGCCGTTCCCGGGACACCGGGGAGCTGTTTTTT
>TRBV4-1|TRBJ1-6|-|-
CASSQEPAGEGSPLHF
TGCGCCAGCAGCCAAGAACCCGCAGGGGAAGGTTCACCCCTCCACTTT
>TRBV7-2|TRBJ1-3|once|TRBD1
CASSYRTGSVGNTIYF
TGTGCCAGCAGCTATAGGACAGGGTCGGTTGGAAACACCATATATTTT
>TRBV9|TRBJ2-3|-|-
CASSPSSSTDTQYF
TGTGCCAGCAGCCCATCCTCGAGCACAGATACGCAGTATTTT
>TRBV5-1|TRBJ2-1|-|TRBD1
CASSLPPGGALPNEQFF
TGCGCCAGCAGCTTGCCCCCAGGGGGTGCACTCCCCAATGAGCAGTTCTTC
>TRBV7-9|TRBJ1-2|-|TRBD1
CASSSSTGGVYGYTF
TGTGCCAGCAGCTCCTCAACAGGGGGCGTCTATGGCTACACCTTC
>TRBV4-1|TRBJ2-7|-|-
CASSQRGGDPYEQYF
TGCGCCAGCAGCCAACGGGGTGGTGATCCATACGAGCAGTACTTC
>TRBV6-1|TRBJ1-1|-|-
CASSKDPRLEAFF
TGTGCCAGCAGTAAGGACCCCCGATTGGAAGCTTTCTTT
>TRBV5-1|TRBJ2-7|-|TRBD2
CASSLRTSGRVDEQYF
TGCGCCAGCAGCTTGCGGACTAGCGGGAGGGTGGACGAGCAGTACTTC
>TRBV13|TRBJ2-7|-|TRBD2
CASSPRLAGVYEQYF
TGTGCCAGCAGCCCCCGACTAGCGGGAGTCTACGAGCAGTACTTC
>TRBV28|TRBJ1-2|-|TRBD1
CASILGRRRGFNYGYTF
TGTGCCAGCATCTTGGGGCGCCGCAGGGGGTTTAACTATGGCTACACCTTC
>TRBV10-3|TRBJ2-1|-|-
CAIRGPSRYEQFF
TGTGCCATCAGGGGGCCTAGCAGGTATGAGCAGTTCTTC
>TRBV6-6|TRBJ2-7|-|TRBD2
CASRTSGYEQYF
TGTGCCAGCAGAACTAGCGGCTACGAGCAGTACTTC
>TRBV28|TRBJ2-1|-|-
CASSDSSYNEQFF
TGTGCCAGCAGTGATAGTTCGTACAATGAGCAGTTCTTC
>TRBV9|TRBJ2-1|-|TRBD1
CASSVVRQGGEQFF
TGTGCCAGCAGCGTAGTGAGACAGGGGGGTGAGCAGTTCTTC
>TRBV28|TRBJ2-7|-|TRBD2
CATGLADYEQYF
TGTGCCACGGGGCTAGCGGATTACGAGCAGTACTTC
>TRBV9|TRBJ2-1|once|-
CASSVLSSERPTSYNEQFF
TGTGCCAGCAGCGTACTGTCCTCGGAACGACCCACCTCCTACAATGAGCAGTTCTTC
>TRBV28|TRBJ2-7|-|-
CASRGEGLTYEQYF
TGTGCCAGCAGGGGGGAAGGGCTAACCTACGAGCAGTACTTC
>TRBV5-1|TRBJ1-1|few|-
CASSLLSTTLEAFF
TGCGCCAGCAGCTTGTTATCCACCACACTGGAAGCTTTCTTT
>TRBV25-1|TRBJ2-5|-|-
CASSDSAGKETQYF
TGTGCCAGCAGTGACTCCGCAGGCAAGGAGACCCAGTACTTC
>TRBV29-1|TRBJ1-4|-|TRBD1
CSVGGGSGNEKLFF
TGCAGCGTTGGAGGGGGCTCGGGTAATGAAAAACTGTTTTTT
>TRBV5-1|TRBJ2-3|-|TRBD2
CASKLAGDSDTQYF
TGCGCCAGCAAATTAGCGGGAGATTCAGATACGCAGTATTTT
>TRBV9|TRBJ1-1|-|-
CASSFEVGGTEAFF
TGTGCCAGCTCCTTCGAGGTTGGCGGCACTGAAGCTTTCTTT
>TRBV5-1|TRBJ2-2|-|-
CASSFSLTGLRTGELFF
TGCGCCAGCAGCTTCTCCTTAACGGGGTTGAGGACCGGGGAGCTGTTTTTT
>TRBV6-5|TRBJ2-7|-|-
CASSSPITHEQYF
TGTGCCAGCAGTTCACCAATCACCCACGAGCAGTACTTC
>TRBV28|TRBJ2-1|-|-
CASSRSGGGSYNEQFF
TGTGCCAGCAGCCGCTCCGGAGGTGGATCCTACAATGAGCAGTTCTTC
>TRBV5-1|TRBJ2-2|-|-
CASSLEGPFGTGELFF
TGCGCCAGCAGCTTGGAGGGGCCCTTCGGGACCGGGGAGCTGTTTTTT
>TRBV4-3|TRBJ2-3|once|-
CASSQGAGFLLDTQYF
TGCGCCAGCAGCCAAGGGGCTGGCTTCCTTCTGGATACGCAGTATTTT